This entry lists 10 T cell receptor beta chains sequenced from one sample in a study of cytomegalovirus exposure and HLA in healthy donors. Researchers ran the PCR with 60 Vbeta and 13 Jbeta primers. Sequenced by immunoSEQ multiplex PCR; TCRdb stores in-frame clones only, minus some. The sample lists about 160,000 clones; roughly 82% were seen once. Sequencing was carried out using PBMCs. These receptors all come from a man over 45 in good health and CMV-seropositive.

This clone has more than one count but fewer than ten. This chain links TRBV30 with TRBJ1-6; 7 bases map to TRBD1. The CDR3 totals 15 residues. J gave up 5 bases and V 0 bases, and 4 bases lay outside the gene matches. Germline CDR1 is GTSNPN and CDR2 is SVGIG (reference sequence). The CDR3 sequence: CAWSVGTVNNSPLHF. CDR3 nucleotide sequence: TGTGCCTGGAGTGTTGGGACAGTAAATAATTCACCCCTCCACTTT.

V and J are TRBV6-6 and TRBJ2-7; no firm D call. The CDR3 covers 12 residues. Trimming left V 4 bases short and J 4 bases short, with 8 bases between. Per germline, CDR1 MNHNY and CDR2 SVGAGI (reference sequence). CDR3 protein: CASSSYRYEQYF. For the CDR3, the DNA is TGTGCCAGCAGTTCGTATCGGTACGAGCAGTACTTC.

This chain links TRBV28 with TRBJ2-5; TRBD1 is a possible D gene (6 bases). The J call may be mistaken, given a closer DNA end match to TRBJ2-7. CDR3 length: 14 residues. The V gene's germline CDR1 is MDHEN and CDR2 SYDVKM. This CDR3 reads CASSLGNRDYEQYF. CDR3 bases: TGTGCCAGCAGTCTAGGGAACAGGGACTACGAGCAGTACTTC.

The rearrangement uses TRBV4-1 and TRBJ2-1; 16 nucleotides match TRBD2. Losses at the gene ends were 2 bases for V and 1 base for J; bases not matched to a gene: 5. Germline loops: CDR1 MGHRA, CDR2 YSYEKL. CDR3 length: 19 residues. The CDR3 coding sequence is TGCGCCAGCAGCCAAACGGGACTAGCGGGAGGGCCATCCTACAATGAGCAGTTCTTC. Its translation: CASSQTGLAGGPSYNEQFF.

V usage is TRBV7-2 and J usage is TRBJ2-7; 11 bases match TRBD2. V shed 5 bases, J shed 7 bases, and the junction held 16 bases outside the gene matches. Per the germline V gene, CDR1 is SGHTA and CDR2 is FQGNSA. The CDR3 is 17 amino acids. The CDR3 region has the DNA TGTGCCAGCAGCACCCAAACTAGCGGGAGAGTGGGGCGTGAGCAGTACTTC. It specifies CASSTQTSGRVGREQYF. Using reference TRBV7-2 and TRBJ2-7 for the parts outside the CDR3, the full variable domain is GAGVSQSPSNKVTEKGKDVELRCDPISGHTALYWYRQSLGQGLEFLIYFQGNSAPDKSGLPSDRFSAERTGGSVSTLTIQRTQQEDSAVYLCASSTQTSGRVGREQYFGPGTRLTVT.

The rearrangement joins TRBV7-2 to TRBJ2-1; TRBD2 agrees at 11 bases. This CDR3 contains 18 residues. J lost 4 bases, V lost 2 bases, and 10 bases had no gene match. Germline CDR1 and CDR2: SGHTA and FQGNSA. The CDR3, as DNA: TGTGCCAGCAGCTTATCCCGGTCGGGACTAGCGGAGTACAATGAGCAGTTCTTC. It yields the protein CASSLSRSGLAEYNEQFF.

CDR3 DNA: TGTGCCAGCAGCTTAGATCTAGCGGTAATGAATGAGCAGTTCTTC. Protein sequence: CASSLDLAVMNEQFF. This rearrangement joins TRBV5-6 to TRBJ2-1; 7 positions agree with TRBD2. CDR3 size: 15 residues. Losses at the gene ends were 2 bases for V and 7 bases for J; bases not matched to a gene: 9. Germline CDR1 and CDR2: SGHDT and YYEEEE.

The chain links TRBV6-5 to TRBJ2-1; no firm D call. Germline V gene data show CDR1 as MNHEY and CDR2 as SVGAGI. The V gene lost 0 bases and the J gene lost 9 bases, with 9 bases spanning the gap. This CDR3 contains 13 residues. CDR3 nucleotides: TGTGCCAGCAGTTACTCGGAGCTGGCTGAGCAGTTCTTC. This gives the protein CASSYSELAEQFF.

This clone was seen only a few times. The chain links TRBV19 to TRBJ1-2, with 7 positions matching TRBD1. The CDR3 has 13 residues. CDR1 is LNHDA, CDR2 SQIVND, per germline (reference sequence). J was trimmed by 7 bases and V by 3 bases; bases with no gene match: 5. The CDR3 bases are TGTGCCAGTAGTATCCAGGGGGACAGTGGCTACACCTTC. Its protein is CASSIQGDSGYTF.

The chain has TRBV18 and TRBJ2-7; D might be TRBD1 (5 bases). Germline CDR1 and CDR2: KGHSH and LQKENI. Trimming removed 2 bases at V and 5 bases at J, with 7 bases between. There are 12 residues in the CDR3. This chain's CDR3 is CASSPIGDEQYF. The CDR3, as DNA: TGTGCCAGCTCACCAATAGGGGACGAGCAGTACTTC.